The rows below give T cell receptor beta chains drawn from one sample of a study of blood T cells in healthy people across ages. MiXCR was run by TCRdb on the 5' RACE reads, yielding one entry per CDR3 protein. The sample carries 800,000 to 950,000 distinct CDR3 sequences, roughly 28% recorded once. The same specimen was also included in a second study, on T cells of mothers and their children.

Sequences were obtained from blood. The receptors come from a woman aged 40 to 50 in good health. Each CDR3 is given without its conserved first and last residue. D genes are given only for firm matches. Only some rows state a clone size, as once, few, many or a class for expanded clones.

.,many,TRBV7-2,TRBJ2-1,ASSLHSASYNEQF
TRBD2,few,TRBV27,TRBJ2-1,ASSLTAGGNEQF
.,.,TRBV5-1,TRBJ1-1,ASSLATAQDTEAF
.,few,TRBV7-9,TRBJ2-7,ASSSFRGRLYEQY
.,few,TRBV29-1,TRBJ2-3,SVAGEDFTDTQY
.,.,TRBV15,TRBJ2-1,ATSRDFLNEQF
TRBD2,.,TRBV6-6,TRBJ2-7,ASSYSAHERGGYEQY
.,few,TRBV24-1,TRBJ2-7,ATSGAATYEQY
.,.,TRBV7-9,TRBJ1-1,ASSLEGRWHTEAF
.,many,TRBV6-1,TRBJ2-5,ASRWSGRETQY
TRBD2,few,TRBV7-3,TRBJ2-1,ASSPRSGGAANEQF
.,.,TRBV9,TRBJ1-1,ASSPNRAAGGAEAF
.,.,TRBV4-1,TRBJ2-1,AGSQSRTIYNEQF
.,many,TRBV29-1,TRBJ2-7,SVGRAQGEQY
TRBD1,.,TRBV28,TRBJ1-2,ASSSSGTASYGYT
TRBD2,few,TRBV4-1,TRBJ2-1,ASSKLAGQSYNGQF
.,few,TRBV5-6,TRBJ2-1,ASSTRDTVKGEQF
TRBD1,.,TRBV12-3/TRBV12-4,TRBJ1-2,ASSPSDRGNNYGYT
TRBD1,.,TRBV12-3/TRBV12-4,TRBJ1-2,ASGSGTDYGYT
.,.,TRBV6-5,TRBJ2-7,ASSPLDSSSYEQY
.,many,TRBV4-3,TRBJ2-7,ASSQGRIGYVGYEQY
TRBD1,few,TRBV7-2,TRBJ2-4,ASSPVGQGPKNIQY
TRBD1,few,TRBV20-1,TRBJ1-4,SAHSDRGANEKLF
.,many,TRBV10-3,TRBJ2-3,AISVRTVDTQY
.,many,TRBV20-1,TRBJ2-1,SAILMANEQF
.,few,TRBV11-3,TRBJ1-1,ASSRAENTEAF
.,.,TRBV12-3/TRBV12-4,TRBJ2-2,ASSLVGGASTGELF
.,.,TRBV7-3,TRBJ1-1,ASSLGGIGTEAF
TRBD2,.,TRBV2,TRBJ2-3,AGSPRTSGGVDTQY
TRBD1,many,TRBV20-1,TRBJ2-5,SAVRQGSFDQY